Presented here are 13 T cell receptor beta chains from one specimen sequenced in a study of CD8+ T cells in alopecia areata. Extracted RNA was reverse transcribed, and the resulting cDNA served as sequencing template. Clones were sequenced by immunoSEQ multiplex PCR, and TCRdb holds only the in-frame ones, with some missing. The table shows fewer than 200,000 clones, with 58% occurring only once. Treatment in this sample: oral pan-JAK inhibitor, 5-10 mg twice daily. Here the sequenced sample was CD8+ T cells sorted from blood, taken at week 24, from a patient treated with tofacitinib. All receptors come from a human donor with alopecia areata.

The CDR3 loop is CASSPRGNQPQHF. As DNA, the CDR3 is TGTGCCAGCAGCCCAAGGGGAAATCAGCCCCAGCATTTT. The rearrangement links TRBV11-2 to TRBJ1-5; weak D call: TRBD1 (5 bases). Trimming shortened V by 5 bases and J by 4 bases, and 9 bases separated the two germline ends. This CDR3 comprises 13 residues. Germline V gene data show CDR1 as SGHAT and CDR2 as FQNNGV.

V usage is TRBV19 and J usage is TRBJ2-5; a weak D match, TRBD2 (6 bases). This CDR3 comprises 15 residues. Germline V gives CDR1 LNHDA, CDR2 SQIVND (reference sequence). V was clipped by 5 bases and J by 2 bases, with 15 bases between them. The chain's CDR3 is CASSQEGSWQETQYF. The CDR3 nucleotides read TGTGCCAGTAGTCAGGAGGGCTCTTGGCAAGAGACCCAGTACTTC.

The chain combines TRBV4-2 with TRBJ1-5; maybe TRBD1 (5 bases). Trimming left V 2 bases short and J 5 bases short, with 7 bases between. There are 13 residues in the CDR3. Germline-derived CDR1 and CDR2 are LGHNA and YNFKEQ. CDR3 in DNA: TGTGCCAGCAGCCAATCAGGGTATCAGCCCCAGCATTTT. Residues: CASSQSGYQPQHF.

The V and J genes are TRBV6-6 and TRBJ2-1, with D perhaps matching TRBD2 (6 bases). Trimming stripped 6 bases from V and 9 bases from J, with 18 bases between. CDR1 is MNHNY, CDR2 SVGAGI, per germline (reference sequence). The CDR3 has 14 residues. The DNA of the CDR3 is TGTGCCAGCAGCACACGAGGAGCGGGCGGTGAGCAGTTCTTC. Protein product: CASSTRGAGGEQFF.

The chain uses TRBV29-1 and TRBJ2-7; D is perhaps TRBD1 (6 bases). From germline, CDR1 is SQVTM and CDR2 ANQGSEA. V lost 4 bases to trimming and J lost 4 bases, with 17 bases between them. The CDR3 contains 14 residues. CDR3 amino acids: CSVANSGHWYEQYF. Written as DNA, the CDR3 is TGCAGCGTTGCCAACTCGGGACACTGGTACGAGCAGTACTTC.

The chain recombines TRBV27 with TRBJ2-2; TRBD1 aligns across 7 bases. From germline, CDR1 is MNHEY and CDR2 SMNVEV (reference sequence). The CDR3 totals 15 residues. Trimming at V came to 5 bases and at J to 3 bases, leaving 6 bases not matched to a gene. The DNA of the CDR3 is TGTGCCAGCAGTCCTCGGGACAGAGACACCGGGGAGCTGTTTTTT. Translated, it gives CASSPRDRDTGELFF.

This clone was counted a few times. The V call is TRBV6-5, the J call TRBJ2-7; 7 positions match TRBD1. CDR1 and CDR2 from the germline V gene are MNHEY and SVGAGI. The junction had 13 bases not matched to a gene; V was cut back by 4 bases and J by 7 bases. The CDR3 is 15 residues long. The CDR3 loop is CASSLLGQAPWEQYF. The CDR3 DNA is TGTGCCAGCAGTTTGCTTGGACAGGCACCCTGGGAGCAGTACTTC.

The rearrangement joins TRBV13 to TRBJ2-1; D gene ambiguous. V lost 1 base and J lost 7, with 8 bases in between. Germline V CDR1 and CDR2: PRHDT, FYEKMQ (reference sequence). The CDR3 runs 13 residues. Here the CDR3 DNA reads TGTGCCAGCAGCTTAGATTTGGGTAATGAGCAGTTCTTC. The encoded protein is CASSLDLGNEQFF. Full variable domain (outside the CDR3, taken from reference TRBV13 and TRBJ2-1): AAGVIQSPRHLIKEKRETATLKCYPIPRHDTVYWYQQGPGQDPQFLISFYEKMQSDKGSIPDRFSAQQFSDYHSELNMSSLELGDSALYFCASSLDLGNEQFFGPGTRLTVL.

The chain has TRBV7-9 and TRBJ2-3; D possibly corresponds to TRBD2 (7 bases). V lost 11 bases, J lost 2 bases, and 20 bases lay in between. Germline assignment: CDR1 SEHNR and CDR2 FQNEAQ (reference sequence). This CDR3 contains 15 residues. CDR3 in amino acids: CAARGERGNTDTQYF. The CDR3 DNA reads TGTGCCGCAAGGGGGGAGCGGGGCAACACAGATACGCAGTATTTT.

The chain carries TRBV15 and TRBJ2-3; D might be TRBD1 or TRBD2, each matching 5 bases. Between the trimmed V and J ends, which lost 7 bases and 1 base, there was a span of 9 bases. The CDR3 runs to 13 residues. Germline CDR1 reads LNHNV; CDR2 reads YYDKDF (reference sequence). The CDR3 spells CATMVGGTDTQYF. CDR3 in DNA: TGTGCCACCATGGTGGGGGGCACAGATACGCAGTATTTT.

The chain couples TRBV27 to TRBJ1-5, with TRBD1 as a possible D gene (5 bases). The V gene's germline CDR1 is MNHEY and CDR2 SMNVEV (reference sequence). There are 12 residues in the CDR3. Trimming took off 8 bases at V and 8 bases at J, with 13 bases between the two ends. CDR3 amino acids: CASASWGEPQHF. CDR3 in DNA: TGTGCCAGCGCCTCCTGGGGGGAGCCCCAGCATTTT.

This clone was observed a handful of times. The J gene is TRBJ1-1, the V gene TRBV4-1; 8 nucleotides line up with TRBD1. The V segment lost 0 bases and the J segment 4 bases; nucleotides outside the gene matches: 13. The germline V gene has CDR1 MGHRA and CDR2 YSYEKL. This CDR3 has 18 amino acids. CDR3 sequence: CASSQDDQGAARSTEAFF. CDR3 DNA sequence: TGCGCCAGCAGCCAAGATGATCAGGGGGCGGCCCGTAGCACTGAAGCTTTCTTT.

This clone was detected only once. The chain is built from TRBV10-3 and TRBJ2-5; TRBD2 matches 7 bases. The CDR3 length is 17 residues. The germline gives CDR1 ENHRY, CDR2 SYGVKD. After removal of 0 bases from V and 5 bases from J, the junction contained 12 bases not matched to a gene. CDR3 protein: CAISESISAGVGETQYF. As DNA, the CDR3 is TGTGCCATCAGTGAGTCGATTTCGGCGGGGGTTGGTGAGACCCAGTACTTC.